Shown below are 5 T cell receptor beta chains from a single sample sequenced in a study of blood T cell repertoires in COVID-19. Repertoires were generated with immunoSEQ multiplex PCR, while TCRdb's copy carries only in-frame clones and drops some. The sample has hundreds of thousands of clones; roughly 85% are singletons. The material sequenced was PBMCs or T cells enriched from blood (not recorded which). The receptors shown here come from a woman aged 35 to 49 with acute COVID-19.

This chain connects TRBV18 to TRBJ1-3; no clear D. Per germline, CDR1 KGHSH and CDR2 LQKENI. Trimming removed 4 bases from V and 4 bases from J, with 8 bases in between. The CDR3 is 13 residues long. CDR3 sequence (DNA): TGTGCCAGCTCACAGGAGGGAGGAAACACCATATATTTT. It translates to CASSQEGGNTIYF.

This clone was counted once. The V gene is TRBV19, the J gene TRBJ2-7, with D possibly matching TRBD2 (5 bases). The germline V gene encodes CDR1 LNHDA and CDR2 SQIVND (reference sequence). The V end was cut by 3 bases, the J end by 3 bases, with 6 bases between. The CDR3 contains 12 residues. As DNA, the CDR3 is TGTGCCAGTAGTATCGGGATCTACGAGCAGTACTTC. It translates to CASSIGIYEQYF.

This sequence joins TRBV19 and TRBJ2-2, with a weak D call TRBD2 (6 bases). Germline V gene sequence: CDR1 LNHDA, CDR2 SQIVND (reference sequence). This CDR3 is built from 15 residues. The V end lost 7 bases, the J end lost 6 bases, and 18 bases lay between the germline ends. Written as DNA, the CDR3 is TGTGCCAGTAAGGGAGGACTAAATGAGGCCGGGGAGCTGTTTTTT. Translated: CASKGGLNEAGELFF.

The chain is built from TRBV28 and TRBJ2-7; D perhaps matches TRBD1 (6 bases). This CDR3 is built from 15 residues. Trimming took 3 bases from V and 4 from J, leaving 16 bases between them. CDR1 and CDR2 (germline): MDHEN, SYDVKM. The chain's CDR3 is CASSFGARGRYEQYF. As DNA, the CDR3 is TGTGCCAGCAGTTTTGGGGCCAGGGGAAGGTACGAGCAGTACTTC.

V gene TRBV27 combines with J gene TRBJ1-2, with 8 bases identical to TRBD1. J gave up 7 bases and V 3 bases, and 4 bases lay outside the gene matches. The CDR3 extends over 13 amino acids. Germline-derived CDR1 and CDR2 are MNHEY and SMNVEV (reference sequence). In nucleotides, the CDR3 is TGTGCCAGCAGTTTCGGACAGGGAAGTGGCTACACCTTC. It codes for CASSFGQGSGYTF.